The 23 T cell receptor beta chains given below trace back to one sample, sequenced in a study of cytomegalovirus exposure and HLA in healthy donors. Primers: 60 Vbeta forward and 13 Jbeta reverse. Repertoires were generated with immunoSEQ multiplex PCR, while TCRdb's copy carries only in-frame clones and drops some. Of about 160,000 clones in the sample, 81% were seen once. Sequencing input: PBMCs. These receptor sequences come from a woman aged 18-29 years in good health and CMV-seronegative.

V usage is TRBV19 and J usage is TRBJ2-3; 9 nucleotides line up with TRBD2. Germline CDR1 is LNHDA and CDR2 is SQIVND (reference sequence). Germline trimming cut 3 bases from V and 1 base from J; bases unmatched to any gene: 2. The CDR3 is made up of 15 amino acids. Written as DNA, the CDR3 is TGTGCCAGTAGTATGGTAGCGGGGGGCACAGATACGCAGTATTTT. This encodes CASSMVAGGTDTQYF.

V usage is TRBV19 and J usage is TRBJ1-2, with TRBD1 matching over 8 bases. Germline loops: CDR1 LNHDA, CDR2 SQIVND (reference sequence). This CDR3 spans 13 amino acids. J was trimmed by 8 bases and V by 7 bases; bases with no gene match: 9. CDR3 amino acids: CASNPGGRGGYTF. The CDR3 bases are TGTGCCAGTAACCCAGGGGGCAGAGGGGGCTACACCTTC.

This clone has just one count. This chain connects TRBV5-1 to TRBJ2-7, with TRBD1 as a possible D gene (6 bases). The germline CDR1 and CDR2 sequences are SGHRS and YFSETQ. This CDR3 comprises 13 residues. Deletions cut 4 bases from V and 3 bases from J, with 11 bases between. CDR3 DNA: TGCGCCAGCAGCGTGGAACAGGGCTACGAGCAGTACTTC. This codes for CASSVEQGYEQYF.

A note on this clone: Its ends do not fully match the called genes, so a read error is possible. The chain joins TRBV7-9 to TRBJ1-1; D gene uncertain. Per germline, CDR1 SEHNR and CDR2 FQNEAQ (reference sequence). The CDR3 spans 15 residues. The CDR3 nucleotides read TGTTCCAGCAGCCTCACCGAGGGCGCGGGCACTGAAGCTTTCTTT. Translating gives CSSSLTEGAGTEAFF. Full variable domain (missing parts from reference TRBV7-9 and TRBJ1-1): DTGVSQNPRHKITKRGQNVTFRCDPISEHNRLYWYRQTLGQGPEFLTYFQNEAQLEKSRLLSDRFSAERPKGSFSTLEIQRTEQGDSAMYLCSSSLTEGAGTEAFFGQGTRLTVV.

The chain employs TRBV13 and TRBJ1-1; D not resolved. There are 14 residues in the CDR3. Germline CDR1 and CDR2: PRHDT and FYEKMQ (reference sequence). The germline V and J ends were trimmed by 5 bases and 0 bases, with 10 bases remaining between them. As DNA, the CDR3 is TGTGCCAGCAGCCCCCGGGAGTTGAACACTGAAGCTTTCTTT. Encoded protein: CASSPRELNTEAFF.

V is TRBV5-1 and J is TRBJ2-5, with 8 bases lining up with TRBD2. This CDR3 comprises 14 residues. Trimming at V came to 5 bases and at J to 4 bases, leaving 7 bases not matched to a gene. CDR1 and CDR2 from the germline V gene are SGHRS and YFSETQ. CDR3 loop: CASRTGGPGETQYF. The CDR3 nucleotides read TGCGCCAGCAGAACGGGGGGGCCGGGAGAGACCCAGTACTTC.

The CDR3 DNA reads as TGCGCCAGCAGTTTAGCCGCCGGGACTGCCCTCGGGTATGGCTACACCTTC. This codes for CASSLAAGTALGYGYTF. The chain has TRBV5-1 and TRBJ1-2; maybe TRBD1 (5 bases). Trimming removed 5 bases at V and 5 bases at J, with 25 bases between. Germline V gene data show CDR1 as SGHRS and CDR2 as YFSETQ. CDR3 length: 17 residues.

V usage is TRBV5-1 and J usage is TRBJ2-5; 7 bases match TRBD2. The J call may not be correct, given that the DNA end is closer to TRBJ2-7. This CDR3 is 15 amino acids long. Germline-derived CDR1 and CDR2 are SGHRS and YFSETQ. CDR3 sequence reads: CASSLGEGTSYEQYF. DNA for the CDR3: TGCGCCAGCAGCTTGGGGGAGGGGACCTCCTACGAGCAGTACTTC.

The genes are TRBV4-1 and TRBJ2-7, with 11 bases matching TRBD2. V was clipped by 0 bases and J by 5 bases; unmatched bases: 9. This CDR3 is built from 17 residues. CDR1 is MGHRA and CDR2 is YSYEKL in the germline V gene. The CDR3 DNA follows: TGCGCCAGCAGCCAAGAAGTGGTAGCGGGAGGGCCCCACGAGCAGTACTTC. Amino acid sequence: CASSQEVVAGGPHEQYF.

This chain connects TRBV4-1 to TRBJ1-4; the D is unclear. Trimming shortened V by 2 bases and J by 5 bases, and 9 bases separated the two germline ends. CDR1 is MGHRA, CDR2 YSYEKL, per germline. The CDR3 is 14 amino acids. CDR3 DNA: TGCGCCAGCAGCCAACAGAAGAAAAATGAAAAACTGTTTTTT. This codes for CASSQQKKNEKLFF.

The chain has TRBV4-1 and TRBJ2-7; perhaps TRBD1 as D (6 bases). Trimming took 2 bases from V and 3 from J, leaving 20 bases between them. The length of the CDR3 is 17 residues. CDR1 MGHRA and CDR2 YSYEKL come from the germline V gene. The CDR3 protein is CASSQTGRTVAGYEQYF. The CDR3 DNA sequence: TGCGCCAGCAGCCAAACAGGAAGGACAGTCGCAGGCTACGAGCAGTACTTC.

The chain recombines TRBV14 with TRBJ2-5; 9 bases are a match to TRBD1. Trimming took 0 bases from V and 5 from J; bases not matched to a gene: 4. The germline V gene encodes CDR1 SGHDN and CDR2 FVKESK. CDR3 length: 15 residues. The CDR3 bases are TGTGCCAGCAGCCAAGACCGGGACAGGGCGGAGACCCAGTACTTC. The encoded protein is CASSQDRDRAETQYF.

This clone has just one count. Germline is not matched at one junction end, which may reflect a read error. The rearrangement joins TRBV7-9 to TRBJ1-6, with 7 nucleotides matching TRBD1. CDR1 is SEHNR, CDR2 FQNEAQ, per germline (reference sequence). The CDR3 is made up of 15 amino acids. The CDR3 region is CSSSFAGQNNSPLHF. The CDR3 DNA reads TGTTCCAGCAGCTTCGCGGGACAGAATAATTCACCCCTCCACTTT.

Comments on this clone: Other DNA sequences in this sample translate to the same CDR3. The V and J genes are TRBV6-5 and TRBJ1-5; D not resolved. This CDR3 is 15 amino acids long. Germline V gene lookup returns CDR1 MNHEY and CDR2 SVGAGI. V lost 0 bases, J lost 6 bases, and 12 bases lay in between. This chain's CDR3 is CASSYSGRVGQPQHF. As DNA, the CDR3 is TGTGCCAGCAGTTACTCCGGGAGGGTGGGTCAGCCCCAGCATTTT.

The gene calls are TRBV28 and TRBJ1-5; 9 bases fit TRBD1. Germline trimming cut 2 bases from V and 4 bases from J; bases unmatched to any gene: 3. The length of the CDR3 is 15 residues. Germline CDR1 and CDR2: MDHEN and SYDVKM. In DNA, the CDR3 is TGTGCCAGCAGTTTAGCTGGGACAGGGAATCAGCCCCAGCATTTT. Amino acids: CASSLAGTGNQPQHF.

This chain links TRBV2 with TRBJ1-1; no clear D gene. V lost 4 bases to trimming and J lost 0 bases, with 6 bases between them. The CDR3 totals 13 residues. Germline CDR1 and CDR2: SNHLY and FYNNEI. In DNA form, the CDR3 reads TGTGCCAGCAGTGTACACATGAACACTGAAGCTTTCTTT. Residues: CASSVHMNTEAFF. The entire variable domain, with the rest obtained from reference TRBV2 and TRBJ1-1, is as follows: EPEVTQTPSHQVTQMGQEVILRCVPISNHLYFYWYRQILGQKVEFLVSFYNNEISEKSEIFDDQFSVERPDGSNFTLKIRSTKLEDSAMYFCASSVHMNTEAFFGQGTRLTVV.

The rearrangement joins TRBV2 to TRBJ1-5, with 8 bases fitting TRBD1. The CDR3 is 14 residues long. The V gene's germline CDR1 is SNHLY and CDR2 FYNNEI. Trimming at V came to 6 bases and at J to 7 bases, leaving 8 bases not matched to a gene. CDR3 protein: CASRGQGAEQPQHF. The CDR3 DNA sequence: TGTGCCAGCAGGGGCCAGGGGGCTGAGCAGCCCCAGCATTTT.

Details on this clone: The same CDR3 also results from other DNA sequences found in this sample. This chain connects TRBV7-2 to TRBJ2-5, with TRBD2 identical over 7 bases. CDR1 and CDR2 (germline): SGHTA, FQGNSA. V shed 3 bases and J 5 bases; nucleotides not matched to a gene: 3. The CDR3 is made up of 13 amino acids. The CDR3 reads CASSLGGGETQYF. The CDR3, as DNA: TGTGCCAGCAGCTTGGGGGGGGGTGAGACCCAGTACTTC.

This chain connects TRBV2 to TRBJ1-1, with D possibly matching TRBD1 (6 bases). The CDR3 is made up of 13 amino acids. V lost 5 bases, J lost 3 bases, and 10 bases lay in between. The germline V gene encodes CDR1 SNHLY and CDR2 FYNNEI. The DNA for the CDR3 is TGTGCCAGCAGTACACAGGGTTACACTGAAGCTTTCTTT. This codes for CASSTQGYTEAFF.

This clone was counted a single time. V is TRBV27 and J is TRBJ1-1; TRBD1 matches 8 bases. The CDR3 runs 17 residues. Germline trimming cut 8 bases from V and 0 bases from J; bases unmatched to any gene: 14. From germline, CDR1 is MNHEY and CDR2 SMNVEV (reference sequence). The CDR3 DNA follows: TGTGCCAGCGGCGTCCCCAACAGGGGGAATTTGAACACTGAAGCTTTCTTT. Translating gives CASGVPNRGNLNTEAFF.

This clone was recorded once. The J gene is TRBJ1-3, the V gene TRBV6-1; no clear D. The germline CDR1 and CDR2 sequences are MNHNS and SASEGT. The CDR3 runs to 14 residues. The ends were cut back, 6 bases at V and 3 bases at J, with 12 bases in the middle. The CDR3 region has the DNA TGTGCCAGCAGGCCCCGCGGGAATGGAAACACCATATATTTT. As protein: CASRPRGNGNTIYF.

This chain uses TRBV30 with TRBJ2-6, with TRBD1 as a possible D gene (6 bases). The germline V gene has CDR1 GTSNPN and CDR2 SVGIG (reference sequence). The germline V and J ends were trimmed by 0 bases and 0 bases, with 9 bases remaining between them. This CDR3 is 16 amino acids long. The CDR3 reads CAWSVLGASGANVLTF. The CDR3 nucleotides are TGTGCCTGGAGTGTACTGGGGGCCTCTGGGGCCAACGTCCTGACTTTC.

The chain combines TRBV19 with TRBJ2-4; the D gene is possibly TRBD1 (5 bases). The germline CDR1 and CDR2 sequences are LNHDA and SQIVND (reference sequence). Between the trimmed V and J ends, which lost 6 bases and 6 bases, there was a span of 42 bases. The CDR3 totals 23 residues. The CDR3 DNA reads TGTGCCAGTAGCCCGCCCCCGGGCAGGGTCGACCGCTCCTACCAGCGTCCCACAAACATTCAGTACTTC. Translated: CASSPPPGRVDRSYQRPTNIQYF.